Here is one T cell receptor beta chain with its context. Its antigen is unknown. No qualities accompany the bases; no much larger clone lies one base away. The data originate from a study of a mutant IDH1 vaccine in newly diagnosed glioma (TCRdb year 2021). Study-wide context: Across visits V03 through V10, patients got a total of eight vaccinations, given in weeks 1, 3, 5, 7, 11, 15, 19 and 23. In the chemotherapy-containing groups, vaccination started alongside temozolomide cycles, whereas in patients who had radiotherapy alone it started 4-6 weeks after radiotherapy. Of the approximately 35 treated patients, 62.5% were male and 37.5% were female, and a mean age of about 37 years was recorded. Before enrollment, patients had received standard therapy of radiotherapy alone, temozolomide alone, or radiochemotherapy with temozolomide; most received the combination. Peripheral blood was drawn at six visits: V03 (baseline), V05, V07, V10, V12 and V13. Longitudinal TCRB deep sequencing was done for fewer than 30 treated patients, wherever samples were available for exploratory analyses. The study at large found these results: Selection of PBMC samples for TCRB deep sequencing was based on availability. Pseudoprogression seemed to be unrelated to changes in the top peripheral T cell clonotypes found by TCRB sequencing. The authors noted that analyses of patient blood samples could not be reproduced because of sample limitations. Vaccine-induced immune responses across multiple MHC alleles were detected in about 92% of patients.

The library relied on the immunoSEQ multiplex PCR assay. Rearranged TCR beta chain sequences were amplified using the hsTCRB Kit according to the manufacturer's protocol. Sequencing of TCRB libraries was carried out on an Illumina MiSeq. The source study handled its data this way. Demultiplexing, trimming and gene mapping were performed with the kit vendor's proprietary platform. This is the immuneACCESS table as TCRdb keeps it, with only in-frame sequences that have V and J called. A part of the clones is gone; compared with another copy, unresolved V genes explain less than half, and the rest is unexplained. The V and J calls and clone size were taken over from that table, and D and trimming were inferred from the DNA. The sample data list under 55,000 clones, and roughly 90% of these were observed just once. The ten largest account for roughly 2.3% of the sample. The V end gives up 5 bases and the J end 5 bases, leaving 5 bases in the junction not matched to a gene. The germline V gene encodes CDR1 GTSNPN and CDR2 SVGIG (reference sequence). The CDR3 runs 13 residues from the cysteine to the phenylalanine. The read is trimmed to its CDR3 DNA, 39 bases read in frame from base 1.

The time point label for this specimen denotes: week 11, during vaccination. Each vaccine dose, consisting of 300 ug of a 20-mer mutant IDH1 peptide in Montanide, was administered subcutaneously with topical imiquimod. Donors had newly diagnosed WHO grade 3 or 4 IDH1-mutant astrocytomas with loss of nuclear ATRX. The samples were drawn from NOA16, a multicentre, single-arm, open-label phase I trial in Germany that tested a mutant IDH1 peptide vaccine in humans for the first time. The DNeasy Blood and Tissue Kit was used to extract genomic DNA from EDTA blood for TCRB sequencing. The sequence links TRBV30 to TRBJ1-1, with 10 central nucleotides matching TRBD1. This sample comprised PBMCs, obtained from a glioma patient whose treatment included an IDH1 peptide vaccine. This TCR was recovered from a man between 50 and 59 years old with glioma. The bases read TGTGCCTGGGGGACAGGGGTTGGTACTGAAGCTTTCTTT. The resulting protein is CAWGTGVGTEAFF.